The next 20 T cell receptor beta chains were all read from a single sample in a study of cytomegalovirus exposure and HLA in healthy donors (dated by TCRdb to about 2017). Library preparation was by the immunoSEQ multiplex PCR assay. What TCRdb holds here is the immuneACCESS table cut down to in-frame rearrangements. Part of the clones is not present; checked against another copy, under half of the missing clones reflect an unresolved V gene, and the others are unexplained. A total of 120,000 to 150,000 clones appear in this sample, about 88% of them only once. 2.5% to 4% of the sample is held by the ten biggest clonotypes. The sequenced sample consisted of PBMCs. These receptors all stem from a woman aged 18-29 years in good health and CMV-seropositive.

This chain links TRBV29-1 with TRBJ2-2, with a possible D match to TRBD1 (5 bases). Germline values: CDR1 SQVTM, CDR2 ANQGSEA. V lost 1 base, J lost 2 bases, and 8 bases lay in between. CDR3 size: 14 residues. Here the CDR3 DNA reads TGCAGCGTTGAAGTGGGGCGAAACACCGGGGAGCTGTTTTTT. Its translation is CSVEVGRNTGELFF.

The rearrangement uses TRBV7-8 and TRBJ2-7, with 8 bases identical to TRBD1. The CDR3 contains 17 residues. Germline loops: CDR1 SGHVS, CDR2 FQNEAQ. Losses at the gene ends were 0 bases for V and 6 bases for J; bases not matched to a gene: 13. The CDR3 DNA is TGTGCCAGCAGCTTAGCCGCCCGCTTGGCCAGGGGGCGCGAGCAGTACTTC. This codes for CASSLAARLARGREQYF. Based on the CDR3 plus reference TRBV7-8 and TRBJ2-7, the full variable domain is GAGVSQSPRYKVAKRGQDVALRCDPISGHVSLFWYQQALGQGPEFLTYFQNEAQLDKSGLPSDRFFAERPEGSVSTLKIQRTQQEDSAVYLCASSLAARLARGREQYFGPGTRLTVT.

V and J are TRBV7-8 and TRBJ2-3; 9 bases line up with TRBD2. This CDR3 comprises 15 residues. V shed 4 bases, J shed 2 bases, and the junction held 4 bases outside the gene matches. In germline, CDR1 is SGHVS, CDR2 FQNEAQ. The DNA of the CDR3 is TGTGCCAGCAGCTCGCTAGCGGGATACACAGATACGCAGTATTTT. Amino acid sequence: CASSSLAGYTDTQYF.

The CDR3 sequence is CASSRSGWEAFF. The DNA of the CDR3 is TGTGCCAGCAGTCGTTCCGGTTGGGAAGCTTTCTTT. The genes are TRBV6-1 and TRBJ1-1; unclear D gene. Germline-derived CDR1 and CDR2 are MNHNS and SASEGT. V lost 5 bases and J 8 bases, leaving 12 bases between the germline ends. The CDR3 contains 12 residues.

This clone showed up just once. The chain carries TRBV27 and TRBJ1-4, with TRBD1 identical over 8 bases. V lost 4 bases to trimming and J lost 2 bases; unmatched junction nucleotides: 3. CDR3 length: 15 residues. Per the germline V gene, CDR1 is MNHEY and CDR2 is SMNVEV (reference sequence). CDR3 residues: CASSSWTGTNEKLFF. Here the CDR3 DNA reads TGTGCCAGCAGTTCCTGGACAGGGACTAATGAAAAACTGTTTTTT.

DNA for the CDR3: TGTGCCACCAGCAGTGTCCTTGCTAGCGGGAGCAGTACGCAGTATTTT. Amino acid sequence: CATSSVLASGSSTQYF. The chain recombines TRBV15 with TRBJ2-3; 10 nucleotides agree with TRBD2. J lost 8 bases, V lost 3 bases, and 11 bases had no gene match. The CDR3 has 16 amino acids. Germline-derived CDR1 and CDR2 are LNHNV and YYDKDF (reference sequence).

This clone was observed a single time. The CDR3 DNA reads TGTGCCAGCAGTGAAAGCCTAGCGGGGTACAATGAGCAGTTCTTC. Its translation: CASSESLAGYNEQFF. V is TRBV6-1 and J is TRBJ2-1, with 9 nucleotides matching TRBD2. Losses at the gene ends were 2 bases for V and 4 bases for J; bases not matched to a gene: 3. Germline V gene sequence: CDR1 MNHNS, CDR2 SASEGT. CDR3 length equals 15 residues.

The V and J genes are TRBV6-5 and TRBJ1-5; D is possibly TRBD1 (5 bases). V lost 1 base to trimming and J lost 4 bases, with 5 bases between them. In germline, CDR1 is MNHEY, CDR2 SVGAGI. The CDR3 runs to 13 residues. In DNA, the CDR3 is TGTGCCAGCAGTTACTACAGGAATCAGCCCCAGCATTTT. Amino acids: CASSYYRNQPQHF.

This clone was counted a single time. The rearrangement links TRBV7-8 to TRBJ2-5, with no clear D. The V end lost 3 bases, the J end lost 1 base, and 12 bases lay between the germline ends. CDR3 length equals 15 residues. In germline, CDR1 is SGHVS, CDR2 FQNEAQ. The CDR3 region is CASSFLHSPQETQYF. The DNA for the CDR3 is TGTGCCAGCAGCTTCTTACATTCTCCCCAAGAGACCCAGTACTTC. The whole variable domain, filled in from reference TRBV7-8 and TRBJ2-5, reads GAGVSQSPRYKVAKRGQDVALRCDPISGHVSLFWYQQALGQGPEFLTYFQNEAQLDKSGLPSDRFFAERPEGSVSTLKIQRTQQEDSAVYLCASSFLHSPQETQYFGPGTRLLVL.

V is TRBV7-2 and J is TRBJ2-7; TRBD1 matches at 12 bases. The CDR3 totals 15 residues. Trimming removed 2 bases from V and 6 bases from J; junction bases left unmatched: 5. Germline V gene lookup returns CDR1 SGHTA and CDR2 FQGNSA. In nucleotides, the CDR3 is TGTGCCAGCAGCTTACGGGGACAGGGGGCTATCGAGCAGTACTTC. This codes for CASSLRGQGAIEQYF. The variable domain in full, completed from reference TRBV7-2 and TRBJ2-7, reads GAGVSQSPSNKVTEKGKDVELRCDPISGHTALYWYRQSLGQGLEFLIYFQGNSAPDKSGLPSDRFSAERTGGSVSTLTIQRTQQEDSAVYLCASSLRGQGAIEQYFGPGTRLTVT.

The chain is built from TRBV18 and TRBJ2-3; D is ambiguous. This CDR3 is built from 13 residues. The V end was cut by 5 bases, the J end by 0 bases, with 6 bases between. CDR1 and CDR2 from the germline V gene are KGHSH and LQKENI. CDR3 sequence reads: CASSATSTDTQYF. DNA of the CDR3: TGTGCCAGCTCAGCGACTAGCACAGATACGCAGTATTTT.

This sequence joins TRBV7-8 and TRBJ1-5; D possibly corresponds to TRBD1 (5 bases). This CDR3 region has 14 residues. Germline CDR1 and CDR2: SGHVS and FQNEAQ. V lost 5 bases, J lost 6 bases, and 14 bases lay in between. CDR3 protein: CASSSSRAVQPQHF. As DNA, the CDR3 is TGTGCCAGCAGCAGTAGCAGGGCCGTTCAGCCCCAGCATTTT.

The chain uses TRBV6-5 and TRBJ2-7, with D possibly matching TRBD1 (6 bases). Looked up from germline, CDR1 is MNHEY and CDR2 is SVGAGI. V dropped 3 bases and J dropped 4 bases, with 16 bases sitting between them. This CDR3 has 15 residues. CDR3 protein: CASSYSGTHPYEQYF. The CDR3 DNA reads TGTGCCAGCAGTTATTCCGGGACACATCCTTACGAGCAGTACTTC.

The chain employs TRBV28 and TRBJ2-5; D is undetermined. CDR1 is MDHEN, CDR2 SYDVKM, per germline. V was pared by 6 bases and J by 0 bases, with 8 bases between. CDR3 length equals 13 residues. For the CDR3, the DNA is TGTGCCAGCAGGGAACAGTACCAAGAGACCCAGTACTTC. Amino acids: CASREQYQETQYF.

This chain links TRBV4-1 with TRBJ2-3; TRBD2 agrees at 10 bases. Germline values: CDR1 MGHRA, CDR2 YSYEKL. The CDR3 has 14 residues. V shed 7 bases and J 3 bases; nucleotides not matched to a gene: 4. The CDR3 spells CASNLAGGTDTQYF. DNA of the CDR3: TGCGCCAGCAATTTAGCGGGAGGAACAGATACGCAGTATTTT.

This clone qualifies as medium-sized. The chain uses TRBV7-9 and TRBJ2-3, with D unclear. The CDR3 is 14 amino acids. V shed 2 bases and J shed 4 bases, with 10 bases lying between them. Germline V lookup: CDR1 SEHNR, CDR2 FQNEAQ (reference sequence). For the CDR3, the DNA is TGTGCCAGCAGCTTACCCCTCCTCCCAGATACGCAGTATTTT. Encoded protein: CASSLPLLPDTQYF.

This clone was counted at least ten times. The V call is TRBV4-2, the J call TRBJ2-2; TRBD1 matches at 9 bases. Trimming removed 1 base from V and 3 bases from J; junction bases left unmatched: 0. The length of the CDR3 is 15 residues. The germline CDR1 and CDR2 sequences are LGHNA and YNFKEQ. CDR3 amino acids: CASSQGQGDTGELFF. Written as DNA, the CDR3 is TGTGCCAGCAGCCAAGGACAGGGGGACACCGGGGAGCTGTTTTTT.

This clone has only one observation. The chain combines TRBV2 with TRBJ1-2; no clear D gene. Trimming removed 0 bases from V and 7 bases from J, with 9 bases in between. This CDR3 comprises 13 residues. Germline V gene sequence: CDR1 SNHLY, CDR2 FYNNEI. The CDR3 coding sequence is TGTGCCAGCAGTGAAGCGGCCGGAGGTGGCTACACCTTC. Its translation: CASSEAAGGGYTF.

V and J are TRBV9 and TRBJ2-7; 9 bases match TRBD1. Germline loops: CDR1 SGDLS, CDR2 YYNGEE. This CDR3 has 15 residues. V lost 4 bases and J lost 2; bases outside the gene matches: 7. The CDR3 is CASSPPTGGTYEQYF. As DNA, the CDR3 is TGTGCCAGCAGCCCGCCGACAGGGGGGACCTACGAGCAGTACTTC.

CDR3: CASRVEYQETQYF. The DNA of the CDR3 is TGCGCCAGCAGAGTAGAATATCAAGAGACCCAGTACTTC. This chain uses TRBV5-1 with TRBJ2-5; D ambiguous. V was shortened by 5 bases and J by 2 bases, with 10 bases between the two germline ends. The CDR3 runs to 13 residues. Looked up from germline, CDR1 is SGHRS and CDR2 is YFSETQ.